The source of this TCR beta chain is a study of identical twins (dated by TCRdb to about 2016). Context from the whole study: The study deep-sequenced TCR alpha and beta repertoires from monozygotic twins, unrelated adults of various ages and cord blood to test whether fetal clonotypes persist. To rule out contamination, the twin experiments were replicated at different times with different library preparation protocols. General study outcomes and caveats: Conclusions relied on cross-sectional statistical analysis, since the same donors could not be followed over many years. Compared with coincidental sharing between unrelated individuals, out-of-frame TCR alpha sequences shared between twins had an excess of sequences with low generation probability. Zero-insertion analyses could be partly confounded by invariant T cells such as MAIT and iNKT, although diverse VJ usage argued against such confounding for most clonotypes. In monozygotic twins, recombination models systematically underestimated out-of-frame TCR alpha sharing, but the models matched the sharing seen between unrelated individuals. Abundant cord blood beta clonotypes carried fewer insertions; young adult naive repertoires showed a weaker similar trend, while memory repertoires showed none. Excess twin sharing in beta out-of-frame sequences was weaker because fewer shared sequences lowered the signal-to-noise ratio.

The germline V gene (reference sequence) specifies SEHNR as CDR1 and FQNEAQ as CDR2. The cysteine opens and the phenylalanine closes a CDR3 of 16 amino acids. The kept DNA is CDR3 alone, 48 bases in frame from the first base. V loses 3 bases at its end and J loses 4 bases; junction bases beyond the gene matches: 8. Library preparation used 5' RACE. For sequencing, an Illumina HiSeq 2000 was employed. A universal primer binding site was added through template switching, and the final cDNA carried a unique molecular identifier so that TCR cDNA molecules could be counted accurately. Specific primers in the conserved constant-segment region were used to synthesize first-strand cDNA for TCR alpha and beta chains. To control for contamination, every cDNA library was double barcoded, receiving both a SMART-Mk sample barcode and Illumina barcodes. TruSeq adapter sequences and Illumina sample barcodes were added in two successive PCR steps. Sequencing of the TCR alpha and beta cDNA libraries was done on the Illumina HiSeq platform using custom primers. The study's processing was this. MiGEC was used to process raw reads and extract unique molecular identifiers, and MiXCR was used to find CDR3 positions. Recombination models were inferred per individual with the repgenHMM and IGoR tools using an EM algorithm. The tcR package in R was used for shared clonotype analysis, with sharing normalized by the product of cloneset sizes. To study raw recombination free of thymic and clonal selection effects, out-of-frame nonproductive sequences were analyzed. TCRdb ran its own pipeline on the public reads, namely fastp trimming at Q25 and MiXCR clone calling, and kept in-frame beta chains. Rows with one shared CDR3 protein collapse into an entry with the most common genes and DNA. TCRdb, not the authors, supplied the V and J calls. For this sample there are 400,000 to 600,000 distinct CDR3 sequences; approximately 20% appear just once. Clones ranked in the top ten supply approximately 0.49% of the sample.

This clonotype was seen more than once but under ten times. The target of this receptor is not known. Within one base of it there is no much larger clone, and no base qualities were kept. Only healthy Caucasian donors were included. Three pairs of female monozygotic twins, all aged roughly 18 to 29 years, were included in the twin cohort. Positive isolation kits from Invitrogen were used to isolate the CD4+ and CD8+ T cell populations. These records were also assigned to another study, of yellow fever vaccine responses in identical twins. That second report states: According to the authors, in identical twins the way T cells responded to vaccination appeared partly convergent and partly personalized. In identical twins, the study followed T cell clones that responded to the vaccine with precision.

The sequencing sample was made of CD4+ T cells sorted from blood. In this chain, TRBV7-9 is recombined with TRBJ1-4; 7 bases in the middle match TRBD1. This clonotype originated in a woman between 18 and 29 years old in good health. The DNA reads as follows: TGTGCCAGCAGCTTTTCCAGAGGACAGGATAATGAAAAACTGTTTTTT. It translates as CASSFSRGQDNEKLFF.